This TCR beta chain was sequenced for a study of cytomegalovirus exposure and HLA in healthy donors. With regard to this clone: Its target is unknown.

Samples came from healthy bone marrow donors. Germline-derived CDR1 and CDR2 are SGDLS and YYNGEE. The V gene lost 2 bases and the J gene lost 2 bases, with 15 bases spanning the gap. CDR3 size: 16 residues. PCR used 60 Vbeta primers and 13 Jbeta primers. The table came from immunoSEQ multiplex PCR; TCRdb's copy has only in-frame clones and leaves some out. This sample has about 160,000 clones, with roughly 80% found just once. Overall study results and limits: Researchers catalogued about 150 TCR beta chains as cytomegalovirus-associated. DRB1 showed the most TCR associations and HLA-C the fewest in a later analysis, as rates varied by HLA locus. Sequencing artifact likely explains a cluster of highly shared sequence variants.

The V gene is TRBV9, the J gene TRBJ2-3; weak D call: TRBD2 (5 bases). The sample consisted of PBMCs. The receptor was isolated from a man aged 18 to 30 in good health and CMV-seropositive. DNA for the CDR3: TGTGCCAGCAGCGTCCCACTAGTGGGGAACACAGATACGCAGTATTTT. Translated: CASSVPLVGNTDTQYF.